One TCR beta chain is described in this entry. Original processing methods: How many nucleated cells were present was estimated from reference gene primer amplification. This table comes from immunoSEQ multiplex PCR, and its TCRdb copy is limited to in-frame clones, with some not included. From that table come the V and J calls and clone size; the DNA was used to work out D and trimming. The sample consists of 400,000 or so clones, 75% to 90% of them appearing once. The sample is drawn from a study of blood T cell repertoires in COVID-19. The overall study: Sources were T cells, B-cell-depleted T cells, or PBMCs; the material itself was cDNA or gDNA.

Germline V gives CDR1 MDHEN, CDR2 SYDVKM. Trimming took off 11 bases at V and 10 bases at J, with 18 bases between the two ends. The CDR3 runs to 12 residues. The source of this sequence is a middle-aged woman with COVID-19, enrolled during active disease. The genes are TRBV28 and TRBJ1-3; D not resolved. Source material: peripheral blood. The CDR3, as DNA: TGTGCCGGAGGCCCCCCGCTTGGAACCATATATTTT. It translates to CAGGPPLGTIYF.